The 7 T cell receptor beta chains below come from one sample, sequenced in a study of regulatory T cells in long-lasting Graves disease. Time point denoted: newly diagnosed GD, antithyroid drugs for less than 3 months. With RNA extracted from PBMCs as input, the TCR library was made. Arm-PCR of CDR3 regions and iRepertoire HTBI primers were the basis on which TCR beta libraries were built. Using its own MiXCR run on the multiplex PCR reads, TCRdb lists one record per CDR3 protein. The sample contains approximately 400,000 distinct CDR3 sequences, around 14% of which appear only once. These records were also assigned to another study, of T cells in Graves' hyperthyroidism and ophthalmopathy.

The sample was peripheral blood mononuclear cells (PBMCs), taken at new diagnosis, from a patient treated with antithyroid drugs. These receptors originate from a woman aged 25 to 39 with Graves disease.

This clonotype was counted at least ten times. This chain links TRBV13 with TRBJ1-2; D may be TRBD1 (6 bases). CDR3 length: 15 amino acids. Per the germline V gene, CDR1 is PRHDT and CDR2 is FYEKMQ (reference sequence). Between the trimmed V and J ends, which lost 4 bases and 4 bases, there was a span of 16 bases. The CDR3 reads CASSSRGGGIYGYTF. Here the CDR3 DNA reads TGTGCCAGCAGCTCTAGGGGAGGGGGGATCTATGGCTACACCTTC. The full variable domain, rest sourced from reference TRBV13 and TRBJ1-2, is AAGVIQSPRHLIKEKRETATLKCYPIPRHDTVYWYQQGPGQDPQFLISFYEKMQSDKGSIPDRFSAQQFSDYHSELNMSSLELGDSALYFCASSSRGGGIYGYTFGSGTRLTVV.

This clonotype has only a few counts. The chain has TRBV18 and TRBJ1-5; D is undetermined. The CDR3 length is 15 residues. Germline values: CDR1 KGHSH, CDR2 LQKENI. V dropped 2 bases and J dropped 5 bases, with 13 bases sitting between them. The DNA for the CDR3 is TGTGCCAGCTCACCAAAGGCAGGTCCGGATCAGCCCCAGCATTTT. It yields the protein CASSPKAGPDQPQHF.

This clonotype was counted ten times or more. The chain combines TRBV27 with TRBJ2-5; D possibly corresponds to TRBD2 (6 bases). CDR3 length: 14 residues. Per the germline V gene, CDR1 is MNHEY and CDR2 is SMNVEV (reference sequence). V was clipped by 1 base and J by 0 bases, with 6 bases between them. Here the CDR3 reads CASSLWGDQETQYF. The CDR3 DNA reads TGTGCCAGCAGTTTATGGGGGGACCAAGAGACCCAGTACTTC.

This clonotype has just a few counts. The rearrangement uses TRBV7-2 and TRBJ1-4; 8 bases are shared with TRBD1. CDR1 is SGHTA and CDR2 is FQGNSA in the germline V gene. The CDR3 spans 15 residues. After removal of 5 bases from V and 8 bases from J, the junction contained 10 bases not matched to a gene. For the CDR3, the DNA is TGTGCCAGCAGCCCGCGACAGGGGATGGGAGAAAAACTGTTTTTT. Translating gives CASSPRQGMGEKLFF.

This clonotype was recorded at least ten times. The rearrangement links TRBV20-1 to TRBJ2-3, with 10 bases matching TRBD2. This CDR3 has 14 residues. The germline gives CDR1 DFQATT, CDR2 SNEGSKA (reference sequence). Unmatched junction bases numbered 4, after V lost 4 bases and J lost 3 bases. CDR3 sequence (DNA): TGCAGTGCTAACCTAGCGGGAGCGACAGATACGCAGTATTTT. Translation gives CSANLAGATDTQYF.

This clonotype was counted many times. This chain joins TRBV6-1 and TRBJ1-5; D might be TRBD1 (6 bases). Between the trimmed V and J ends, which lost 2 bases and 2 bases, there was a span of 10 bases. CDR3 length equals 15 residues. Germline V gene sequence: CDR1 MNHNS, CDR2 SASEGT. CDR3 in amino acids: CASSEWAGGNQPQHF. The CDR3 bases are TGTGCCAGCAGTGAATGGGCAGGGGGCAATCAGCCCCAGCATTTT.

The chain combines TRBV13 with TRBJ1-2; weak D call: TRBD1 (6 bases). Looked up from germline, CDR1 is PRHDT and CDR2 is FYEKMQ (reference sequence). This CDR3 contains 15 residues. V was clipped by 4 bases and J by 4 bases, with 16 bases between them. The CDR3 DNA reads as TGTGCCAGCAGCTCGCAGCCGGGACATCTCTATGGCTACACCTTC. Amino acids: CASSSQPGHLYGYTF. Full variable domain (outside the CDR3, taken from reference TRBV13 and TRBJ1-2): AAGVIQSPRHLIKEKRETATLKCYPIPRHDTVYWYQQGPGQDPQFLISFYEKMQSDKGSIPDRFSAQQFSDYHSELNMSSLELGDSALYFCASSSQPGHLYGYTFGSGTRLTVV.